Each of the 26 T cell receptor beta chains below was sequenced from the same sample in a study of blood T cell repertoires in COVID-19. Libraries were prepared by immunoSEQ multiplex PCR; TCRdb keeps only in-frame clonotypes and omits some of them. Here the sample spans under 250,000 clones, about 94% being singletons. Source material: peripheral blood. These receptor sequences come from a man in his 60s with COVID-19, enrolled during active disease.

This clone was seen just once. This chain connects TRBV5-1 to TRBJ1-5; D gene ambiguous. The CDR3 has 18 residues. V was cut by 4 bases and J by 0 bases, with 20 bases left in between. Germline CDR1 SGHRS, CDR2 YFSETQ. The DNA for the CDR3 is TGCGCCAGCAGCCCCAGCCCCGGGAATGGTTATAGCAATCAGCCCCAGCATTTT. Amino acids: CASSPSPGNGYSNQPQHF.

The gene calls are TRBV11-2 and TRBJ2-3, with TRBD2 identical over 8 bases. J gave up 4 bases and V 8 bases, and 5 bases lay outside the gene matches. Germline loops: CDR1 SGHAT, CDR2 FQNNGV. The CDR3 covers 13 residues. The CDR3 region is CASAGGSADTQYF. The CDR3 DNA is TGTGCCAGCGCGGGGGGCAGCGCAGATACGCAGTATTTT.

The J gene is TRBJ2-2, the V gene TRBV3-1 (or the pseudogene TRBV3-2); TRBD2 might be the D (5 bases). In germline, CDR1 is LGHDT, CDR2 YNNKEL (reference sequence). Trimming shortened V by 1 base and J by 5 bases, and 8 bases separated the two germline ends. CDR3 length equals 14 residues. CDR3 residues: CASSQAPGTGELFF. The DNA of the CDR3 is TGTGCCAGCAGCCAAGCACCGGGGACCGGGGAGCTGTTTTTT.

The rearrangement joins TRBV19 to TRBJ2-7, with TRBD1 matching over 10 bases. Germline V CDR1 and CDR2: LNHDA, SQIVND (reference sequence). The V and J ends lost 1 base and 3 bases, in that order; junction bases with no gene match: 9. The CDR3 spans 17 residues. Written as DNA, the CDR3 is TGTGCCAGTAGTATAGTAAAGACAGGGGGCGGTTTCTACGAGCAGTACTTC. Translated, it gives CASSIVKTGGGFYEQYF.

CDR3 DNA sequence: TGCAGCTTTAGGGGACAGGGTCACACTGAAGCTTTCTTT. Encoded protein: CSFRGQGHTEAFF. The V and J genes are TRBV29-1 and TRBJ1-1; 9 positions match TRBD1. V lost 8 bases and J lost 3; bases outside the gene matches: 7. Germline-derived CDR1 and CDR2 are SQVTM and ANQGSEA. CDR3 length: 13 amino acids.

The CDR3 loop is CASRGTGGSGYGYTF. Written as DNA, the CDR3 is TGCGCCAGCAGGGGAACAGGGGGCTCTGGCTATGGCTACACCTTC. This chain links TRBV5-1 with TRBJ1-2; 9 bases agree with TRBD1. The CDR3 has 15 amino acids. V trimming: 5 bases; J trimming: 4 bases; junction bases outside the gene matches: 9. Germline V gene lookup returns CDR1 SGHRS and CDR2 YFSETQ. The full variable domain, its missing parts supplied by reference TRBV5-1 and TRBJ1-2, is KAGVTQTPRYLIKTRGQQVTLSCSPISGHRSVSWYQQTPGQGLQFLFEYFSETQRNKGNFPGRFSGRQFSNSRSEMNVSTLELGDSALYLCASRGTGGSGYGYTFGSGTRLTVV.

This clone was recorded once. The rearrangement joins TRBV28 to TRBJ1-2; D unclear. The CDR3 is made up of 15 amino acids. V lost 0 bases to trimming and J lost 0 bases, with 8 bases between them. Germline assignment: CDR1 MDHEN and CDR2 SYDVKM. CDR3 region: CASSLWQKANYGYTF. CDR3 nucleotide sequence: TGTGCCAGCAGTTTATGGCAGAAAGCTAACTATGGCTACACCTTC.

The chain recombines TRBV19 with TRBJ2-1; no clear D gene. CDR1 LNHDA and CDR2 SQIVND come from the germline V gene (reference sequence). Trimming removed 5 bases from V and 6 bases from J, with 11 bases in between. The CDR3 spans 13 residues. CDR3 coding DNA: TGTGCCAGTAGTCCCTCCTGGGCCAATGAGCAGTTCTTC. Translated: CASSPSWANEQFF.

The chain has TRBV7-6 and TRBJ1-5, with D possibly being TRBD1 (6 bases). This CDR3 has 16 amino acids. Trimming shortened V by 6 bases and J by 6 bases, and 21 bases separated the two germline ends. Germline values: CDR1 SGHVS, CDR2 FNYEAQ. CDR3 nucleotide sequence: TGTGCCAGCAGTAAAGGGGCCGCGGGGGCTGGTCAGCCCCAGCATTTT. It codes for CASSKGAAGAGQPQHF.

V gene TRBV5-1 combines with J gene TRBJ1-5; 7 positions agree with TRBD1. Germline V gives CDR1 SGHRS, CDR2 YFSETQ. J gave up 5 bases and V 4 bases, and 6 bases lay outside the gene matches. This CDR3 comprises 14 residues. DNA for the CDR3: TGCGCCAGCAGCCTCAGACAGGGAGATCAGCCCCAGCATTTT. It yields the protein CASSLRQGDQPQHF.

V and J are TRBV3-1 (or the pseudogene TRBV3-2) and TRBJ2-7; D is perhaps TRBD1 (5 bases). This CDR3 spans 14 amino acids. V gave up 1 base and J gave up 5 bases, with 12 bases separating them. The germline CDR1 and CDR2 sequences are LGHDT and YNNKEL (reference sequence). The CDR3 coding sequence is TGTGCCAGCAGCCAAGGTAAACAGGTGGACGAGCAGTACTTC. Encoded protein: CASSQGKQVDEQYF.

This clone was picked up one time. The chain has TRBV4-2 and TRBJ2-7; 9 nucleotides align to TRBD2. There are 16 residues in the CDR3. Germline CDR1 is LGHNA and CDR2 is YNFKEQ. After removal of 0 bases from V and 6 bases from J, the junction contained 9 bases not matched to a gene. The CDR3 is CASSQELQREVAEQYF. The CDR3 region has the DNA TGTGCCAGCAGCCAAGAGCTACAGCGGGAGGTGGCCGAGCAGTACTTC.

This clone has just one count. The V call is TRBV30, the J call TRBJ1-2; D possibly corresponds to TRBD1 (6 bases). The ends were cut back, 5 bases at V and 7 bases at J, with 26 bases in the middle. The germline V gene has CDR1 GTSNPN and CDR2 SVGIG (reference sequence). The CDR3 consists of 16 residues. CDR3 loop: CAWALQGPNRGGGYTF. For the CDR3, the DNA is TGTGCCTGGGCTCTACAGGGCCCCAATAGAGGAGGTGGCTACACCTTC. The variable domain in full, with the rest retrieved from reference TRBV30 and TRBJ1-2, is SQTIHQWPATLVQPVGSPLSLECTVEGTSNPNLYWYRQAAGRGLQLLFYSVGIGQISSEVPQNLSASRPQDRQFILSSKKLLLSDSGFYLCAWALQGPNRGGGYTFGSGTRLTVV.

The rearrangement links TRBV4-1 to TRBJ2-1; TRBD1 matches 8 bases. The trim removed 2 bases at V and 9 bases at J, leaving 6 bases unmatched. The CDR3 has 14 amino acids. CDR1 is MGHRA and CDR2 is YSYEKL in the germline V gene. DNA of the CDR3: TGCGCCAGCAGCCAACTCCAGGGGGCCATTGAGCAGTTCTTC. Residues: CASSQLQGAIEQFF.

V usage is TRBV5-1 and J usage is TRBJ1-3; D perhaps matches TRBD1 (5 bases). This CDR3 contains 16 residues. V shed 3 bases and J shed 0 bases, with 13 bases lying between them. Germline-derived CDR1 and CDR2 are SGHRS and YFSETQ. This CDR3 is CASSSETGASGNTIYF. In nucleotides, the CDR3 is TGCGCCAGCAGCTCCGAAACAGGAGCCTCTGGAAACACCATATATTTT. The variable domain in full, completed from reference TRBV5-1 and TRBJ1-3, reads KAGVTQTPRYLIKTRGQQVTLSCSPISGHRSVSWYQQTPGQGLQFLFEYFSETQRNKGNFPGRFSGRQFSNSRSEMNVSTLELGDSALYLCASSSETGASGNTIYFGEGSWLTVV.

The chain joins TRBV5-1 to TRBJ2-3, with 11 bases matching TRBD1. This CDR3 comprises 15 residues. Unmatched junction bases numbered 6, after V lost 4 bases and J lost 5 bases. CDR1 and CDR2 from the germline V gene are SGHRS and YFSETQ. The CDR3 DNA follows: TGCGCCAGCAGCACCGGACAGGGGGCGAAAGATACGCAGTATTTT. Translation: CASSTGQGAKDTQYF.

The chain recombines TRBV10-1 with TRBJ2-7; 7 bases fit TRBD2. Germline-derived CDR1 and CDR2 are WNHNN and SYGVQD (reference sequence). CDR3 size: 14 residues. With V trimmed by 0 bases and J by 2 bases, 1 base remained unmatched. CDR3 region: CASSESGGAYEQYF. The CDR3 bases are TGCGCCAGCAGTGAGTCGGGGGGGGCCTACGAGCAGTACTTC.

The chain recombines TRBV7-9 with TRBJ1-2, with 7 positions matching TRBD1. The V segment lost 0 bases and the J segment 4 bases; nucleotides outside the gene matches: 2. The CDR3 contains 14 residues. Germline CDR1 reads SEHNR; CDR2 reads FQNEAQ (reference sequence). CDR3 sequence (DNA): TGTGCCAGCAGCTTAGCTCCAGGGGGCTATGGCTACACCTTC. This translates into CASSLAPGGYGYTF.

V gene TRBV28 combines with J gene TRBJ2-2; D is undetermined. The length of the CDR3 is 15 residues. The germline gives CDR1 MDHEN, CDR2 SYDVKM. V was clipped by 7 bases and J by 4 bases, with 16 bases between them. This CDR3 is CASTSVSNPTGELFF. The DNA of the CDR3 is TGTGCCAGCACCTCGGTCTCTAACCCCACCGGGGAGCTGTTTTTT.

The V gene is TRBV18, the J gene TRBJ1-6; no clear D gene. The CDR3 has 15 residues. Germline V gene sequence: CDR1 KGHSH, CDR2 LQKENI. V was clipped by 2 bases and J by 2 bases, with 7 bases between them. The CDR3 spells CASSPEEAYNSPLHF. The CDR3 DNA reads TGTGCCAGCTCACCAGAGGAGGCCTATAATTCACCCCTCCACTTT.

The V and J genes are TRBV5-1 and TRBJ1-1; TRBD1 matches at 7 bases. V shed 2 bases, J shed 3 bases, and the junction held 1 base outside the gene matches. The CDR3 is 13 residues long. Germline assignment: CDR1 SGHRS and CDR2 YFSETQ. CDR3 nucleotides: TGCGCCAGCAGCTTCGACAGGGACACTGAAGCTTTCTTT. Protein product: CASSFDRDTEAFF.

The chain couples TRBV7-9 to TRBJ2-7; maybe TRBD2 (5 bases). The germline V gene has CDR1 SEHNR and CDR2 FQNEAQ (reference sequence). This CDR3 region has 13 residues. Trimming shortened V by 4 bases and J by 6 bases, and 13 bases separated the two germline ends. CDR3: CASSSRPRGEQYF. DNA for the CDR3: TGTGCCAGCAGCTCCCGTCCACGGGGCGAGCAGTACTTC.

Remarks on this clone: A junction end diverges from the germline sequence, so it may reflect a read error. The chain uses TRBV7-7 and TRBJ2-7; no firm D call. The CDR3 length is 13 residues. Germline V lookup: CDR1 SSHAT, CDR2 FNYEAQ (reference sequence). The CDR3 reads CASSLGPLREQYF. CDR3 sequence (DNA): TGTGCTAGCAGCTTAGGCCCTTTGCGGGAGCAGTACTTC. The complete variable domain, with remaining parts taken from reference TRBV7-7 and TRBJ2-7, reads GAGVSQSPRYKVTKRGQDVTLRCDPISSHATLYWYQQALGQGPEFLTYFNYEAQPDKSGLPSDRFSAERPEGSISTLTIQRTEQRDSAMYRCASSLGPLREQYFGPGTRLTVT.

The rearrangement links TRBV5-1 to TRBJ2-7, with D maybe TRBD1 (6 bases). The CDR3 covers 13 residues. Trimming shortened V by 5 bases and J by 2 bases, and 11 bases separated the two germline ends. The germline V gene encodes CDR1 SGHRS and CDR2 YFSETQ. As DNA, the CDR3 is TGCGCCAGCAGTACCAGGGGCGCCTACGAGCAGTACTTC. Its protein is CASSTRGAYEQYF.

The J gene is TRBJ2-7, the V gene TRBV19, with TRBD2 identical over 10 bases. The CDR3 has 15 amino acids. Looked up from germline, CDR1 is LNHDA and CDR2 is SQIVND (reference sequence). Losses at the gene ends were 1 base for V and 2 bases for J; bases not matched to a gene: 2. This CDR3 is CASSIASGGTYEQYF. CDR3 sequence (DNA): TGTGCCAGTAGTATAGCTAGCGGGGGAACCTACGAGCAGTACTTC.

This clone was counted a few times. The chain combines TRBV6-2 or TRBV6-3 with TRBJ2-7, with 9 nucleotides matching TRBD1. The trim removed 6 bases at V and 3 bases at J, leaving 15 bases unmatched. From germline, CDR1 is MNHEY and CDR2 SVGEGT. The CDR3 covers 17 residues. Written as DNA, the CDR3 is TGTGCCAGCAGCCCTCGCAAAGACAGGGGGACCCTCTACGAGCAGTACTTC. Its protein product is CASSPRKDRGTLYEQYF.